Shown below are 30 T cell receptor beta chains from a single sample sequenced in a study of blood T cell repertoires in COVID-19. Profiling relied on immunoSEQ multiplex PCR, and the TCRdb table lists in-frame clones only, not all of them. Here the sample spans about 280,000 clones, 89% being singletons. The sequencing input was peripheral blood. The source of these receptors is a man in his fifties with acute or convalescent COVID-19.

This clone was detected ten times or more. Here the CDR3 reads CASSGRGRSTEAFF. The DNA for the CDR3 is TGTGCCAGCAGCGGGAGGGGCCGGAGCACTGAAGCTTTCTTT. The chain carries TRBV2 and TRBJ1-1; possible D gene TRBD1, 5 bases. Deletions cut 6 bases from V and 4 bases from J, with 15 bases between. Germline loops: CDR1 SNHLY, CDR2 FYNNEI. CDR3 length: 14 amino acids.

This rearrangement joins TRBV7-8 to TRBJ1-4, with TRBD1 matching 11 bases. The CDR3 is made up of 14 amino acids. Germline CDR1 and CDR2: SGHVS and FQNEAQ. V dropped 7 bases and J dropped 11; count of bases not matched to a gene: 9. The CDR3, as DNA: TGTGCCAGCACCCAAGGACAGGGGGCCTGGAAACTGTTTTTT. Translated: CASTQGQGAWKLFF.

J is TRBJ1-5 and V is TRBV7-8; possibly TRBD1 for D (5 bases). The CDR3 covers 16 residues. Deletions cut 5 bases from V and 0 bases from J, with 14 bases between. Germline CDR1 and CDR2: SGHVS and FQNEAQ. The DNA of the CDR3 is TGTGCCAGCAGCCCCCGACAGTTGGGTAGCAATCAGCCCCAGCATTTT. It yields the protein CASSPRQLGSNQPQHF.

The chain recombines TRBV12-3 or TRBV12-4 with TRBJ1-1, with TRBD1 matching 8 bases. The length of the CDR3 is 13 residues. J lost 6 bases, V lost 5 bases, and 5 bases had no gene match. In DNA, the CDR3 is TGTGCCAGCAGTCAAGACAGGGGCCCTGAAGCTTTCTTT. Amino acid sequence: CASSQDRGPEAFF.

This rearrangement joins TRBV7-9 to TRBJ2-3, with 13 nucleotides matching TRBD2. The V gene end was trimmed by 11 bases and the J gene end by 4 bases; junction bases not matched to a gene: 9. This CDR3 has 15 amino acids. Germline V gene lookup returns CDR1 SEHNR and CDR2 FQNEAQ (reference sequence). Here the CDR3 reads CAGLGTSGMADTQYF. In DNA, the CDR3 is TGTGCCGGTTTGGGGACTAGCGGGATGGCAGATACGCAGTATTTT.

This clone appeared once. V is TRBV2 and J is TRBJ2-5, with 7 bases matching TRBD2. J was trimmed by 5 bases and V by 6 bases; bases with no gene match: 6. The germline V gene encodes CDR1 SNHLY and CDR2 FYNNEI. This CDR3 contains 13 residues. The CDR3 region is CASSPTSAETQYF. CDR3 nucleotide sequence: TGTGCCAGCAGCCCTACTAGCGCCGAGACCCAGTACTTC.

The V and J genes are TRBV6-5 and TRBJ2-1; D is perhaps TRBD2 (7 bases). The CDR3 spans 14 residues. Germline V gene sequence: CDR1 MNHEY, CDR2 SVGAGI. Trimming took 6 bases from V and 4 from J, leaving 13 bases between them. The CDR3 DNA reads TGTGCCAGCAGATCTAGCGGACAGTACAATGAGCAGTTCTTC. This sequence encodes CASRSSGQYNEQFF.

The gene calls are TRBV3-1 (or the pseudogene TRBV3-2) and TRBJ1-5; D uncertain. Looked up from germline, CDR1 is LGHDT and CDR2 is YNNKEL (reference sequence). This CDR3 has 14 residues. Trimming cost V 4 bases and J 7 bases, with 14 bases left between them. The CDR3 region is CASSLGPGKQPQHF. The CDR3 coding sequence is TGTGCCAGCAGCCTTGGACCGGGGAAACAGCCCCAGCATTTT.

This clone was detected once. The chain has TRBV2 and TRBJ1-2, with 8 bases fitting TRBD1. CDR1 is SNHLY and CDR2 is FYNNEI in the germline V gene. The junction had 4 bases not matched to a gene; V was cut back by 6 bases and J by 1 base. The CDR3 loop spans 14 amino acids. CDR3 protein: CASSPDRVNYGYTF. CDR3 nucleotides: TGTGCCAGCAGCCCGGACAGGGTTAACTATGGCTACACCTTC.

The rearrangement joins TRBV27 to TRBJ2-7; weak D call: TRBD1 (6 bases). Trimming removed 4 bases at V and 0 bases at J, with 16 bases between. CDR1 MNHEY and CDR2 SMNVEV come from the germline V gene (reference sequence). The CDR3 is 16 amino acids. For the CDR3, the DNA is TGTGCCAGCAGTTCCTCCACAGGGACCCTCTCCTACGAGCAGTACTTC. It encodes CASSSSTGTLSYEQYF.

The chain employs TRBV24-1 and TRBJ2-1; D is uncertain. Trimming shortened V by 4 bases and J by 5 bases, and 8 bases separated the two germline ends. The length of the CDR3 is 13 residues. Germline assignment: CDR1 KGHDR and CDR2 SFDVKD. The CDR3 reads CATSDYTDNEQFF. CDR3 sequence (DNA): TGTGCCACCAGTGACTACACAGACAATGAGCAGTTCTTC.

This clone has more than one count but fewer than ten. The CDR3 DNA follows: TGTGCCAGCAGCACCCGGACAGGGGGGAATGAAAAACTGTTTTTT. Encoded protein: CASSTRTGGNEKLFF. The chain is built from TRBV3-1 (or the pseudogene TRBV3-2) and TRBJ1-4, with TRBD1 matching over 10 bases. This CDR3 spans 15 amino acids. Germline V CDR1 and CDR2: LGHDT, YNNKEL (reference sequence). J lost 5 bases, V lost 5 bases, and 5 bases had no gene match.

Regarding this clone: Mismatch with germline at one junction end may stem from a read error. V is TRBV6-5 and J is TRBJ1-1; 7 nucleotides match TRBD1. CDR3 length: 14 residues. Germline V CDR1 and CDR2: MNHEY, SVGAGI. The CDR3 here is CASSDSGTDIEAFF. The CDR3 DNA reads TGTGCCAGCAGTGACTCCGGGACAGATATTGAAGCTTTCTTT.

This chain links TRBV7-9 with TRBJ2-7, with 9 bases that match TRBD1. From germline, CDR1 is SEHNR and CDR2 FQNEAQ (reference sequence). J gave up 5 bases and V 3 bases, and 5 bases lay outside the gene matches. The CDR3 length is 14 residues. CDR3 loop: CASSFSDRGNEQYF. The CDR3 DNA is TGTGCCAGCAGCTTTTCGGACAGGGGCAACGAGCAGTACTTC.

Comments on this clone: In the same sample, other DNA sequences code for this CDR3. CDR3: CASSLTGVGYTF. The CDR3, as DNA: TGTGCCAGCAGCTTGACAGGGGTCGGCTACACCTTC. The chain couples TRBV28 to TRBJ1-2, with 8 positions matching TRBD1. Germline lookup yields CDR1 MDHEN and CDR2 SYDVKM. The CDR3 sequence is 12 residues long. J gave up 8 bases and V 6 bases, and 5 bases lay outside the gene matches.

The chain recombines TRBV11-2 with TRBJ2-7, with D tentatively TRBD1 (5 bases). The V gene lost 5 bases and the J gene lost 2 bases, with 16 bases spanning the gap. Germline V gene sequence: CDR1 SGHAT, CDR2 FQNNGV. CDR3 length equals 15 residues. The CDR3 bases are TGTGCCAGCAGCCCCAGGGTTGTAACGGCCTACGAGCAGTACTTC. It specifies CASSPRVVTAYEQYF.

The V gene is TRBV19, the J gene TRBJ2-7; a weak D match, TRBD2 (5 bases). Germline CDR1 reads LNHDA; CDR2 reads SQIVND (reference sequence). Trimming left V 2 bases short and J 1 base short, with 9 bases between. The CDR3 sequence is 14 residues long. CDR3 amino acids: CASSILTGSYEQYF. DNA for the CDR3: TGTGCCAGTAGTATACTAACGGGATCCTACGAGCAGTACTTC.

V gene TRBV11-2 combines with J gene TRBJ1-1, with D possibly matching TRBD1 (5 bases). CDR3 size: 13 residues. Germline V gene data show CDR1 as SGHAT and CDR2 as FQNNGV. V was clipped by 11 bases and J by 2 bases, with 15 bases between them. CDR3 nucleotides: TGTGCCGGTAGGAGGGGCCCCAACACTGAAGCTTTCTTT. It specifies CAGRRGPNTEAFF.

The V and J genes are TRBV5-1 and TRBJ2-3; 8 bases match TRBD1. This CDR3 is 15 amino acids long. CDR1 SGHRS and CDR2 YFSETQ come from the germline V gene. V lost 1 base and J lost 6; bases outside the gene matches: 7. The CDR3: CASSLRDRRDDTQYF. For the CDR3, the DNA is TGCGCCAGCAGCTTGAGGGACAGGCGGGACGATACGCAGTATTTT.

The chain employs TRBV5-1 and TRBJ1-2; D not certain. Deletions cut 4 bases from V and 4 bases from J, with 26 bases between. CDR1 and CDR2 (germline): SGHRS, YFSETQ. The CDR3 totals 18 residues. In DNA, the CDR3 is TGCGCCAGCAGCCGATCTGACGGGTTCGAGACTTCCCGCTATGGCTACACCTTC. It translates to CASSRSDGFETSRYGYTF.

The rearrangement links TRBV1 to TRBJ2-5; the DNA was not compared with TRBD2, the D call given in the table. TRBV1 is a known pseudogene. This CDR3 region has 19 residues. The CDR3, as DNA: TGCACCAGCAGCCAAGACGAGGGACTAGCGGGGGACACAAATTGGACCCAGTACTTC. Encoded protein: CTSSQDEGLAGDTNWTQYF.

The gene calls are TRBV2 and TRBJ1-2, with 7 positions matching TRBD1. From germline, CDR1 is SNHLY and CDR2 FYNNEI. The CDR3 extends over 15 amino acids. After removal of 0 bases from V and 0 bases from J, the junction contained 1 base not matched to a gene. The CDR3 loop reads CASSEAGTANYGYTF. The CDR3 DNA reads TGTGCCAGCAGTGAAGCCGGGACAGCTAACTATGGCTACACCTTC.

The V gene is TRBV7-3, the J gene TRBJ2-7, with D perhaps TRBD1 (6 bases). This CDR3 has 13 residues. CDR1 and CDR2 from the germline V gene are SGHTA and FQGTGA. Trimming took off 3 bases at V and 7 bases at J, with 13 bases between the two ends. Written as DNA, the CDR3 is TGTGCCAGCAGCTTGGGGCAGGGGAAGGAGCAGTACTTC. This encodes CASSLGQGKEQYF.

The CDR3 DNA sequence: TGTGCCAGCAGCCTAGGCGGGCAGGCTGGAAACACCATATATTTT. Its translation: CASSLGGQAGNTIYF. The chain is built from TRBV6-5 and TRBJ1-3, with D hard to call. Germline-derived CDR1 and CDR2 are MNHEY and SVGAGI. The V and J ends lost 6 bases and 2 bases respectively, with 14 bases between them. This CDR3 is 15 amino acids long.

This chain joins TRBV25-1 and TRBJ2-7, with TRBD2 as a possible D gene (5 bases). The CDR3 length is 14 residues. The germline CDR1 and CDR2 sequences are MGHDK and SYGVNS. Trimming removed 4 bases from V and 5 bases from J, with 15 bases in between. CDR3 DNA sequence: TGTGCCAGCAGTGGTCGACATCGAGGGAACGAGCAGTACTTC. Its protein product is CASSGRHRGNEQYF.

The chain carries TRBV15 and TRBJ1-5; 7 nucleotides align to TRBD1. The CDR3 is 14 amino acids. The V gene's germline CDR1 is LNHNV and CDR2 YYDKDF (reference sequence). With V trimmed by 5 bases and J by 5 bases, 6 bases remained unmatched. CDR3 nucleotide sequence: TGTGCCACCAGCCTCACAGGGGCGGATCAGCCCCAGCATTTT. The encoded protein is CATSLTGADQPQHF.

Here the CDR3 reads CASSVAGQGVNEQFF. The CDR3 DNA follows: TGTGCCAGCAGCGTAGCGGGGCAGGGGGTGAATGAGCAGTTCTTC. The rearrangement joins TRBV9 to TRBJ2-1, with 7 nucleotides matching TRBD1. The CDR3 has 15 amino acids. The V gene end was trimmed by 0 bases and the J gene end by 7 bases; junction bases not matched to a gene: 7. CDR1 is SGDLS and CDR2 is YYNGEE in the germline V gene.

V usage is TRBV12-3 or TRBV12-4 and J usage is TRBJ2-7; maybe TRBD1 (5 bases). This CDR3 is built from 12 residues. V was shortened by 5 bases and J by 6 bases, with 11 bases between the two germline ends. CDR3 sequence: CASSLETAEQYF. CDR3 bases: TGTGCCAGCAGTCTAGAGACAGCCGAGCAGTACTTC.

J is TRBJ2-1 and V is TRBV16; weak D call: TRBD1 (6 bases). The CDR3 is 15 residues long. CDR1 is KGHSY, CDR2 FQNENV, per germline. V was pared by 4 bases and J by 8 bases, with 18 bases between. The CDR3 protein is CASSRLAGVYDEQFF. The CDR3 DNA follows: TGTGCCAGCAGCCGGTTGGCAGGGGTGTATGATGAGCAGTTCTTC.

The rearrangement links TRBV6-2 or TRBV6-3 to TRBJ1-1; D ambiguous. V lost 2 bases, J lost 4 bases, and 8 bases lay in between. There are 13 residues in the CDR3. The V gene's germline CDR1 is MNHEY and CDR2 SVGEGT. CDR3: CASSYGRPTEAFF. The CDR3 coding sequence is TGTGCCAGCAGTTACGGGAGACCCACTGAAGCTTTCTTT.